This entry describes one TCR beta chain. The antigen is not known. This sample stems from a study of cytomegalovirus exposure and HLA in healthy donors. With 60 Vbeta and 13 Jbeta primers, the PCR was carried out. The data were produced by immunoSEQ multiplex PCR, yet TCRdb's version contains in-frame clones alone and is incomplete. Here the sample table reports roughly 140,000 clones. Unmatched junction bases numbered 9, after V lost 4 bases and J lost 8 bases. The CDR3 is 14 residues long. The germline gives CDR1 SGHRS, CDR2 YFSETQ. Study observations and caveats: Rare sequences made up most TCRs, while some public TCRs were found in many donors.

This chain joins TRBV5-1 and TRBJ2-1; 7 bases are a match to TRBD1. Sequencing was carried out using PBMCs. The TCR originated in a male donor in good health and CMV-seronegative. CDR3 protein: CASSLIGGWDEQFF. The CDR3 bases are TGCGCCAGCAGCCTAATAGGGGGCTGGGATGAGCAGTTCTTC.